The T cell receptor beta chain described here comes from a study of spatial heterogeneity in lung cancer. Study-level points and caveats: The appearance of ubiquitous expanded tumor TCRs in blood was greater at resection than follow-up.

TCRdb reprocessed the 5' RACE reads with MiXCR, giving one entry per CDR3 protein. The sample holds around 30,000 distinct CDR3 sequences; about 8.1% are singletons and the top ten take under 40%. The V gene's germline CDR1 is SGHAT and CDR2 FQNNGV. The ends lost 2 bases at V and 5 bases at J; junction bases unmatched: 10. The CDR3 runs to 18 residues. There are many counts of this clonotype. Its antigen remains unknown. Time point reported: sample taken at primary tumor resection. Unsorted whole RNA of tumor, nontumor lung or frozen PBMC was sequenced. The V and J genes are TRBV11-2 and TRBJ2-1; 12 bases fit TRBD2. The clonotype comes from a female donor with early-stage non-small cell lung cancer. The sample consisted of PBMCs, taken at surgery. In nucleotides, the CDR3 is TGTGCCAGCAGCTTAAATCTAGCGGGAGGGACCACCGACAATGAGCAGTTCTTC. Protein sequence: CASSLNLAGGTTDNEQFF.